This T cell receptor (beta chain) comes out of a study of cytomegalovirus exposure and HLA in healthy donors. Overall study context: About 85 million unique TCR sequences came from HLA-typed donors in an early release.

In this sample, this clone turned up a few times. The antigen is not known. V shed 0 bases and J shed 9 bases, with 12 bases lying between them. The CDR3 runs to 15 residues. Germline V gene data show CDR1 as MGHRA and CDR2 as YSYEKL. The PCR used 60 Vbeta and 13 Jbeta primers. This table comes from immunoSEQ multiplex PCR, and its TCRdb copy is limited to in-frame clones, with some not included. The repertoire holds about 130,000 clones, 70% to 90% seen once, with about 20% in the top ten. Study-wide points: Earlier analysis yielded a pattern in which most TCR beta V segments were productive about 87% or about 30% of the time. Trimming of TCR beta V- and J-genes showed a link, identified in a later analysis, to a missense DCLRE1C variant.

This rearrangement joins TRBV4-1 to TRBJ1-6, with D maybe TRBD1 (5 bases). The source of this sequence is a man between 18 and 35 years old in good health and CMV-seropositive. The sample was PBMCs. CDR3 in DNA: TGCGCCAGCAGCCAAGATAGGCAGGGAGGTTCACCCCTCCACTTT. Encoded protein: CASSQDRQGGSPLHF.